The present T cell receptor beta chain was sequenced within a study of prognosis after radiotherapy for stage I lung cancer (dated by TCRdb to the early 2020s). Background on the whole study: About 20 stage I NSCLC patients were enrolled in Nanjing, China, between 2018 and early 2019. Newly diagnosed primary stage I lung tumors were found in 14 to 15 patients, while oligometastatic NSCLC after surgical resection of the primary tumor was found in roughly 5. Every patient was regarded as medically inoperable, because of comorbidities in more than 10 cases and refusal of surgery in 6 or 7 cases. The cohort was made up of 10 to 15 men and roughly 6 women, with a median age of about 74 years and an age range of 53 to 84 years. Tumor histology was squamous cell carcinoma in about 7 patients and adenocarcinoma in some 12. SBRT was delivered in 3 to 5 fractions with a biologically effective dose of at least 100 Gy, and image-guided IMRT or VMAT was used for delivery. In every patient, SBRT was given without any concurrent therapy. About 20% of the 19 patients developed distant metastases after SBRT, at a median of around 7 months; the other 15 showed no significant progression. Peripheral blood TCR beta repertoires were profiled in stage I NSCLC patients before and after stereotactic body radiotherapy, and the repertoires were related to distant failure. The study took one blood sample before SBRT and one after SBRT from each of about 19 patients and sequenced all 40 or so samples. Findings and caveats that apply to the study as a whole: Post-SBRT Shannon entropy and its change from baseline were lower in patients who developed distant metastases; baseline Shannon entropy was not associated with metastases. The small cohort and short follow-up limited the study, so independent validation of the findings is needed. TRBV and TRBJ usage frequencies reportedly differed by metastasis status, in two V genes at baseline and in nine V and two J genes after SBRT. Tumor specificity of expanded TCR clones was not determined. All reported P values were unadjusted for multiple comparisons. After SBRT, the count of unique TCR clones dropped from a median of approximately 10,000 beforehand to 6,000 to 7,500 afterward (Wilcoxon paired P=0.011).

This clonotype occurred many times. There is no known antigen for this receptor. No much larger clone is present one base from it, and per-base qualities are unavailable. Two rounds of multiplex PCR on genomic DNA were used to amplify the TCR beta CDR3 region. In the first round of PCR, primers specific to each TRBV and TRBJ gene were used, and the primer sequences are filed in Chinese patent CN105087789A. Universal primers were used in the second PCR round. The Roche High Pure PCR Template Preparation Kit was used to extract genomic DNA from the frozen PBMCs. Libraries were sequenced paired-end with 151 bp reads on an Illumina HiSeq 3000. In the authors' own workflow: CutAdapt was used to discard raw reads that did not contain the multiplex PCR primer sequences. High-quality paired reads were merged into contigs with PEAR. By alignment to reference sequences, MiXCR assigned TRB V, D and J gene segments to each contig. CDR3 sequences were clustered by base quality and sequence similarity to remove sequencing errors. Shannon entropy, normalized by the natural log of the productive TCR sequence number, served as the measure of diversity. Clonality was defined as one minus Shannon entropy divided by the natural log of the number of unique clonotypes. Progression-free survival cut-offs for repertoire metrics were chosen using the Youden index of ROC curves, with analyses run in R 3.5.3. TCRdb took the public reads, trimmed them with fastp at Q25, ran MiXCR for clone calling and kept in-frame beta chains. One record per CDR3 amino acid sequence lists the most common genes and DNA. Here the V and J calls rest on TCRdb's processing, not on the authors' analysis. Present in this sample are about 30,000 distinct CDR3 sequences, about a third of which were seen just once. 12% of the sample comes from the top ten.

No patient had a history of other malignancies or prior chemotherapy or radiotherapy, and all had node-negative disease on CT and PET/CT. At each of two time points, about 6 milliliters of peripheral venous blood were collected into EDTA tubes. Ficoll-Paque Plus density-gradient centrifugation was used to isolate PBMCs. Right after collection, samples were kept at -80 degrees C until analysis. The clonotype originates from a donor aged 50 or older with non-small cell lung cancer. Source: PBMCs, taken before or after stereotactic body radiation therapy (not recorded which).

The DNA sequence follows: TGTGCCAGTAGTATATCGGGGGCCGCCAATTCACCCCTCCACTTT. It codes for CASSISGAANSPLHF. The sequence is built from TRBV19 and TRBJ1-6, with TRBD1 tentatively as D gene (6 bases match). The germline V gene (reference sequence) gives CDR1 as LNHDA and CDR2 as SQIVND. The trim is 2 bases for V and 7 bases for J, with a gap of 12 bases between the germline ends. Taken from cysteine to phenylalanine, the CDR3 has 15 residues. The DNA shown is the 45-base CDR3, in frame from base 1.